Below, 26 T cell receptor beta chains from the same sample are listed, as sequenced in a study of shared clonotypes between healthy human individuals. Libraries were prepared by immunoSEQ multiplex PCR; TCRdb keeps only in-frame clonotypes and omits some of them. The sample consists of 190,000 or so clones, approximately 62% of them appearing once. Sequenced material: memory CD4+ T cells sorted from blood. This sample's subset: CD45RA-negative fraction. The origin of the receptors is a man in his thirties or forties in good health.

This clone was seen more than once but under ten times. The V and J genes are TRBV30 and TRBJ2-7; TRBD2 aligns across 7 bases. The ends lost 4 bases at V and 3 bases at J; junction bases unmatched: 3. Germline lookup yields CDR1 GTSNPN and CDR2 SVGIG (reference sequence). CDR3 size: 12 residues. CDR3 residues: CAWMSSGYEQYF. The CDR3 bases are TGTGCCTGGATGTCTAGCGGCTACGAGCAGTACTTC.

The genes are TRBV5-4 and TRBJ2-5, with 7 bases identical to TRBD2. V gave up 0 bases and J gave up 1 base; unmatched junction bases: 9. Germline loops: CDR1 SGHNT, CDR2 YYREEE (reference sequence). This CDR3 contains 17 residues. CDR3 in DNA: TGTGCCAGCAGCTTGGGTCCAGCGGGGAGCCTCCAAGAGACCCAGTACTTC. This translates into CASSLGPAGSLQETQYF.

The chain uses TRBV11-1 and TRBJ2-4; no clear D. The CDR3 has 16 residues. V gave up 5 bases and J gave up 0 bases, with 14 bases separating them. Looked up from germline, CDR1 is SGHAT and CDR2 is FQDESV (reference sequence). CDR3 sequence (DNA): TGTGCCAGCAGCCCGGAAGAAAAACTAGCCAAAAACATTCAGTACTTC. It is translated as CASSPEEKLAKNIQYF. The full variable domain, rest sourced from reference TRBV11-1 and TRBJ2-4, is EAEVAQSPRYKITEKSQAVAFWCDPISGHATLYWYRQILGQGPELLVQFQDESVVDDSQLPKDRFSAERLKGVDSTLKIQPAELGDSAMYLCASSPEEKLAKNIQYFGAGTRLSVL.

V and J are TRBV5-1 and TRBJ2-5, with a tentative D call TRBD1 (7 bases). The germline V gene encodes CDR1 SGHRS and CDR2 YFSETQ. The CDR3 sequence is 16 residues long. Trimming pared 0 bases from V and 1 base from J, leaving 13 bases between. In DNA, the CDR3 is TGCGCCAGCAGCTTGGCCGGGGGACAGATCCAAGAGACCCAGTACTTC. It translates to CASSLAGGQIQETQYF. Full variable domain (remainder filled in from reference TRBV5-1 and TRBJ2-5): KAGVTQTPRYLIKTRGQQVTLSCSPISGHRSVSWYQQTPGQGLQFLFEYFSETQRNKGNFPGRFSGRQFSNSRSEMNVSTLELGDSALYLCASSLAGGQIQETQYFGPGTRLLVL.

V is TRBV5-1 and J is TRBJ2-5, with 12 bases that match TRBD2. V dropped 4 bases and J dropped 4; count of bases not matched to a gene: 11. This CDR3 spans 17 amino acids. CDR1 SGHRS and CDR2 YFSETQ come from the germline V gene. As DNA, the CDR3 is TGCGCCAGCAGCCCAGGACTAGCGGGAATTGTGCGAGAGACCCAGTACTTC. This gives the protein CASSPGLAGIVRETQYF.

This clone was picked up a small number of times. The rearrangement joins TRBV27 to TRBJ1-2, with TRBD1 matching over 10 bases. The V gene's germline CDR1 is MNHEY and CDR2 SMNVEV (reference sequence). There are 14 residues in the CDR3. With 6 bases clipped from V and 4 bases from J, the junction kept 5 bases outside the gene matches. CDR3 sequence: CASRRQGAGYGYTF. The CDR3, as DNA: TGTGCCAGCAGAAGACAGGGGGCTGGCTATGGCTACACCTTC.

The V gene is TRBV4-1, the J gene TRBJ2-3; D call uncertain. Germline CDR1 MGHRA, CDR2 YSYEKL. The ends were cut back, 1 base at V and 5 bases at J, with 7 bases in the middle. The CDR3 totals 13 residues. As DNA, the CDR3 is TGCGCCAGCAGCCAAGTATCTCGAGATACGCAGTATTTT. Amino acid sequence: CASSQVSRDTQYF.

The rearrangement joins TRBV5-5 to TRBJ2-7; D perhaps matches TRBD2 (5 bases). The germline CDR1 and CDR2 sequences are SGHKS and YYEKEE (reference sequence). Between the trimmed V and J ends, which lost 0 bases and 5 bases, there was a span of 18 bases. The CDR3 runs to 16 residues. CDR3 residues: CASSLDSEAAADEQYF. CDR3 nucleotide sequence: TGTGCCAGCAGCTTGGATTCAGAAGCGGCAGCTGACGAGCAGTACTTC.

This clone occurred a few times. This CDR3 reads CSVEGQGSYNEQFF. CDR3 sequence (DNA): TGCAGCGTTGAAGGACAGGGATCCTACAATGAGCAGTTCTTC. The rearrangement uses TRBV29-1 and TRBJ2-1; TRBD1 matches at 7 bases. This CDR3 is 14 amino acids long. Germline V lookup: CDR1 SQVTM, CDR2 ANQGSEA. J gave up 1 base and V 1 base, and 1 base lay outside the gene matches.

J is TRBJ1-2 and V is TRBV5-4; no firm D call. With 9 bases removed from V and 7 bases from J, the gap between germline ends came to 13 bases. Germline V gives CDR1 SGHNT, CDR2 YYREEE (reference sequence). This CDR3 has 11 residues. The CDR3: CATLNQGGYTF. The CDR3 DNA is TGTGCCACATTAAACCAAGGTGGCTACACCTTC.

This chain links TRBV4-3 with TRBJ2-1, with TRBD2 as a possible D gene (6 bases). Between the trimmed V and J ends, which lost 4 bases and 1 base, there was a span of 14 bases. The CDR3 runs to 16 residues. Germline V lookup: CDR1 LGHNA, CDR2 YSLEER. CDR3 DNA: TGCGCCAGCAGCCGGGCTTTCCGGGGGTCCTACAATGAGCAGTTCTTC. Amino acid sequence: CASSRAFRGSYNEQFF.

V and J are TRBV9 and TRBJ1-2, with TRBD1 identical over 7 bases. V lost 4 bases to trimming and J lost 7 bases; unmatched junction nucleotides: 13. The CDR3 is made up of 15 amino acids. Looked up from germline, CDR1 is SGDLS and CDR2 is YYNGEE. The CDR3 coding sequence is TGTGCCAGCAGCACACGACAGGGAGCCCAGGGTGGCTACACCTTC. Encoded protein: CASSTRQGAQGGYTF.

This chain links TRBV28 with TRBJ1-5; TRBD1 agrees at 9 bases. The junction had 8 bases not matched to a gene; V was cut back by 4 bases and J by 4 bases. Germline CDR1 and CDR2: MDHEN and SYDVKM. This CDR3 comprises 16 residues. This CDR3 reads CASSSPQGANNQPQHF. As DNA, the CDR3 is TGTGCCAGCAGTTCACCACAGGGGGCCAATAATCAGCCCCAGCATTTT.

The genes are TRBV4-3 and TRBJ2-3; D uncertain. Trimming left V 0 bases short and J 2 bases short, with 6 bases between. Looked up from germline, CDR1 is LGHNA and CDR2 is YSLEER. The CDR3 loop spans 14 amino acids. The CDR3 loop is CASSQDFDTDTQYF. In DNA, the CDR3 is TGCGCCAGCAGCCAAGATTTCGACACAGATACGCAGTATTTT.

The chain carries TRBV28 and TRBJ2-7; 8 nucleotides align to TRBD1. CDR1 and CDR2 (germline): MDHEN, SYDVKM. The CDR3 extends over 14 amino acids. J gave up 2 bases and V 1 base, and 1 base lay outside the gene matches. The CDR3 sequence: CASSLSGGTYEQYF. The DNA for the CDR3 is TGTGCCAGCAGTTTATCAGGGGGCACCTACGAGCAGTACTTC.

A few counts support this clone. The CDR3 region has the DNA TGCGCCAGCAGCTTAGCGGGAGGGCCCTCCTACGAGCAGTACTTC. Residues: CASSLAGGPSYEQYF. The chain combines TRBV5-1 with TRBJ2-7; 10 nucleotides match TRBD2. With V trimmed by 2 bases and J by 0 bases, 2 bases remained unmatched. Germline V gene sequence: CDR1 SGHRS, CDR2 YFSETQ. The CDR3 sequence is 15 residues long.

CDR3 nucleotide sequence: TGCGCCAGCTCGGGACAGGGAAAGCAGTACTTC. Translating it yields CASSGQGKQYF. This chain joins TRBV5-1 and TRBJ2-7, with TRBD1 matching 9 bases. Germline loops: CDR1 SGHRS, CDR2 YFSETQ. The CDR3 runs to 11 residues. The V and J ends lost 7 bases and 8 bases, in that order; junction bases with no gene match: 4.

The CDR3 protein is CASSPGSTAYGYTF. CDR3 bases: TGTGCCAGCAGCCCAGGATCGACAGCCTATGGCTACACCTTC. The V gene is TRBV11-2, the J gene TRBJ1-2, with D perhaps TRBD1 (5 bases). Germline lookup yields CDR1 SGHAT and CDR2 FQNNGV. Trimming cost V 5 bases and J 4 bases, with 14 bases left between them. The CDR3 covers 14 residues. The variable domain in full, with the rest retrieved from reference TRBV11-2 and TRBJ1-2, is EAGVAQSPRYKIIEKRQSVAFWCNPISGHATLYWYQQILGQGPKLLIQFQNNGVVDDSQLPKDRFSAERLKGVDSTLKIQPAKLEDSAVYLCASSPGSTAYGYTFGSGTRLTVV.

The rearrangement uses TRBV5-4 and TRBJ2-7; D may correspond to TRBD1 or TRBD2 (5 bases each). Germline-derived CDR1 and CDR2 are SGHNT and YYREEE (reference sequence). The CDR3 runs to 13 residues. V was trimmed by 4 bases and J by 3 bases, leaving 11 bases between them. The CDR3 DNA follows: TGTGCCAGCAGCACGGGACGGGACTACGAGCAGTACTTC. Amino acid sequence: CASSTGRDYEQYF.

This clone came up many times. CDR3 amino acids: CASSVRGTGETQYF. In DNA form, the CDR3 reads TGTGCCAGCTCAGTCCGGGGAACGGGAGAGACCCAGTACTTC. The rearrangement uses TRBV18 and TRBJ2-5, with a weak D call TRBD2 (5 bases). Trimming removed 5 bases at V and 4 bases at J, with 14 bases between. Germline loops: CDR1 KGHSH, CDR2 LQKENI. This CDR3 is built from 14 residues. Drawing the rest from reference TRBV18 and TRBJ2-5, the complete variable domain is NAGVMQNPRHLVRRRGQEARLRCSPMKGHSHVYWYRQLPEEGLKFMVYLQKENIIDESGMPKERFSAEFPKEGPSILRIQQVVRGDSAAYFCASSVRGTGETQYFGPGTRLLVL.

The gene calls are TRBV5-4 and TRBJ2-7, with TRBD2 matching over 9 bases. CDR1 and CDR2 from the germline V gene are SGHNT and YYREEE (reference sequence). With V trimmed by 4 bases and J by 4 bases, 9 bases remained unmatched. CDR3 length: 15 amino acids. CDR3 residues: CASSSKREARYEQYF. CDR3 sequence (DNA): TGTGCCAGCAGCAGTAAGCGGGAGGCCCGGTACGAGCAGTACTTC. The variable domain in full, with the rest retrieved from reference TRBV5-4 and TRBJ2-7, is ETGVTQSPTHLIKTRGQQVTLRCSSQSGHNTVSWYQQALGQGPQFIFQYYREEENGRGNFPPRFSGLQFPNYSSELNVNALELDDSALYLCASSSKREARYEQYFGPGTRLTVT.

The V gene is TRBV14, the J gene TRBJ2-2; 11 bases align to TRBD1. Looked up from germline, CDR1 is SGHDN and CDR2 is FVKESK. The CDR3 spans 18 residues. The trim removed 1 base at V and 4 bases at J, leaving 8 bases unmatched. The CDR3 loop reads CASSQAGQGAPGTGELFF. The CDR3, as DNA: TGTGCCAGCAGCCAAGCTGGACAGGGGGCCCCGGGCACCGGGGAGCTGTTTTTT.

There are many counts of this clone. V gene TRBV7-2 combines with J gene TRBJ2-2; 9 positions agree with TRBD1. There are 15 residues in the CDR3. Germline V gene lookup returns CDR1 SGHTA and CDR2 FQGNSA. V dropped 5 bases and J dropped 6; count of bases not matched to a gene: 7. CDR3 sequence reads: CASSPRTGDAGELFF. The CDR3 DNA sequence: TGTGCCAGCAGCCCACGGACAGGGGATGCCGGGGAGCTGTTTTTT.

The CDR3: CASRRTGENTEAFF. The DNA for the CDR3 is TGTGCCAGCAGGAGGACAGGGGAGAACACTGAAGCTTTCTTT. J is TRBJ1-1 and V is TRBV6-4; 9 nucleotides match TRBD1. The CDR3 totals 14 residues. Unmatched junction bases numbered 3, after V lost 6 bases and J lost 1 base. CDR1 and CDR2 (germline): MRHNA, SNTAGT.

This CDR3 reads CASGLVLLGTGCLESSYEQYF. CDR3 nucleotides: TGTGCTAGTGGTTTGGTTTTACTGGGGACAGGGTGTCTTGAGAGCTCCTACGAGCAGTACTTC. This chain connects TRBV12-5 to TRBJ2-7; the match to TRBD1 covers 9 bases. V trimming: 0 bases; J trimming: 0 bases; junction bases outside the gene matches: 18. The germline gives CDR1 LGHNT, CDR2 FRNRAP. The CDR3 is 21 amino acids.

The CDR3 here is CASSPGQGGYGYTF. The CDR3 nucleotides read TGTGCCAGCAGCCCGGGACAGGGCGGCTATGGCTACACCTTC. The J gene is TRBJ1-2, the V gene TRBV25-1, with 9 bases fitting TRBD1. This CDR3 region has 14 residues. Germline assignment: CDR1 MGHDK and CDR2 SYGVNS. The V segment lost 6 bases and the J segment 4 bases; nucleotides outside the gene matches: 6.